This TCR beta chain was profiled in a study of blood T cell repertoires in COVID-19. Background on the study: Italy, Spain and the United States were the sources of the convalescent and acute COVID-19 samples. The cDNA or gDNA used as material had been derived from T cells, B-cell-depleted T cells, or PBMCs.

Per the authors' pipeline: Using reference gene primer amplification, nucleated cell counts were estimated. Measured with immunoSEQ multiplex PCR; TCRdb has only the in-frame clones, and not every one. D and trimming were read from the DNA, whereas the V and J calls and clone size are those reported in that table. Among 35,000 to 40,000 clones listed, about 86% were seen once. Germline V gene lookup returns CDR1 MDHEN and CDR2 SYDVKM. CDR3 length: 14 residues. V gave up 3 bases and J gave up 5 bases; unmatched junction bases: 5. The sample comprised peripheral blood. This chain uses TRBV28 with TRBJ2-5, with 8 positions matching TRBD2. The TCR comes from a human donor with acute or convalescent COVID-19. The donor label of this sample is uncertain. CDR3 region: CASSFWAGGETQYF. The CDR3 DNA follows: TGTGCCAGCAGTTTCTGGGCGGGAGGTGAGACCCAGTACTTC.